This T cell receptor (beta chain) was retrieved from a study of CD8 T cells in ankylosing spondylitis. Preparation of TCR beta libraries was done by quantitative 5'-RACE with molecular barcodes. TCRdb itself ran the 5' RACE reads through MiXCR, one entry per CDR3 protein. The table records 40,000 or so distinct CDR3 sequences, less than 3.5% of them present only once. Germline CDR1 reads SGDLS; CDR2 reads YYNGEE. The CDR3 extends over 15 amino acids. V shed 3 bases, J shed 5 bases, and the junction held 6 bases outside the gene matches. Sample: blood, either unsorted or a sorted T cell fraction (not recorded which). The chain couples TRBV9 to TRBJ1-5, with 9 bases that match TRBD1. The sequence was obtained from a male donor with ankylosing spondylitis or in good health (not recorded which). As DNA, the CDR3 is TGTGCCAGCAGCGGCGGACAGGGGATGGATCAGCCCCAGCATTTT. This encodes CASSGGQGMDQPQHF.